These 28 T cell receptor beta chains came from one sample sequenced in a study of blood T cell repertoires in COVID-19. Libraries were prepared by immunoSEQ multiplex PCR; TCRdb keeps only in-frame clonotypes and omits some of them. Here the sample spans 120,000 to 150,000 clones, just under 85% being singletons. Sequenced sample: PBMCs or T cells enriched from blood (not recorded which). The receptors were sampled from a woman in her 40s who had recovered from COVID-19.

The V call is TRBV3-1 (or the pseudogene TRBV3-2), the J call TRBJ1-1; no definite D call. CDR3 length: 16 residues. The V end was cut by 0 bases, the J end by 0 bases, with 11 bases between. Germline CDR1 reads LGHDT; CDR2 reads YNNKEL (reference sequence). CDR3 loop: CASSQDIWQLNTEAFF. The CDR3 DNA sequence: TGTGCCAGCAGCCAAGATATTTGGCAGTTGAACACTGAAGCTTTCTTT.

The chain couples TRBV19 to TRBJ2-3; possibly TRBD2 for D (5 bases). With 2 bases removed from V and 0 bases from J, the gap between germline ends came to 9 bases. Germline loops: CDR1 LNHDA, CDR2 SQIVND (reference sequence). There are 15 residues in the CDR3. The DNA of the CDR3 is TGTGCCAGTAGTATAATGAGCGGAAGCACAGATACGCAGTATTTT. It is translated as CASSIMSGSTDTQYF.

The chain carries TRBV4-1 and TRBJ1-2; D unresolved. CDR3 length: 14 residues. V was clipped by 0 bases and J by 4 bases, with 9 bases between them. Germline CDR1 is MGHRA and CDR2 is YSYEKL. The CDR3 sequence: CASSQEDGLYGYTF. The CDR3, as DNA: TGCGCCAGCAGCCAAGAGGACGGACTCTATGGCTACACCTTC.

This clone has only a few counts. The chain recombines TRBV16 with TRBJ1-1; D is unresolved. Deletions cut 1 base from V and 4 bases from J, with 10 bases between. The CDR3 is 14 residues long. Germline assignment: CDR1 KGHSY and CDR2 FQNENV. The CDR3 DNA reads as TGTGCCAGCAGCCAATATCTGGGAGGCACTGAAGCTTTCTTT. This gives the protein CASSQYLGGTEAFF.

The chain has TRBV7-8 and TRBJ1-1; 7 bases fit TRBD1. V shed 8 bases, J shed 0 bases, and the junction held 3 bases outside the gene matches. CDR3 length: 13 residues. CDR1 is SGHVS, CDR2 FQNEAQ, per germline. The CDR3 DNA reads TGTGCCAGCGGGGACAGAGTGAACACTGAAGCTTTCTTT. Translated: CASGDRVNTEAFF.

This chain joins TRBV5-6 and TRBJ1-4; D is unclear. CDR1 and CDR2 (germline): SGHDT, YYEEEE. This CDR3 comprises 17 residues. Trimming cost V 0 bases and J 4 bases, with 16 bases left between them. CDR3 region: CASSLGVTLGVNEKLFF. For the CDR3, the DNA is TGTGCCAGCAGCTTGGGAGTAACGCTCGGGGTTAATGAAAAACTGTTTTTT.

The chain is built from TRBV14 and TRBJ2-1; D may be TRBD2 (6 bases). The V and J ends lost 2 bases and 8 bases respectively, with 16 bases between them. Germline CDR1 is SGHDN and CDR2 is FVKESK. The CDR3 is 15 amino acids. CDR3 nucleotides: TGTGCCAGCAGCCAATGGCGACTAGTGAAGGATGAGCAGTTCTTC. Its translation: CASSQWRLVKDEQFF.

CDR3 residues: CASRNENSPLHF. In DNA form, the CDR3 reads TGTGCCAGCAGGAACGAGAATTCACCCCTCCACTTT. This chain connects TRBV2 to TRBJ1-6; D unresolved. V lost 6 bases, J lost 7 bases, and 7 bases lay in between. This CDR3 region has 12 residues. CDR1 is SNHLY and CDR2 is FYNNEI in the germline V gene. The complete variable domain, with remaining parts taken from reference TRBV2 and TRBJ1-6, reads EPEVTQTPSHQVTQMGQEVILRCVPISNHLYFYWYRQILGQKVEFLVSFYNNEISEKSEIFDDQFSVERPDGSNFTLKIRSTKLEDSAMYFCASRNENSPLHFGNGTRLTVT.

This clone was recorded once. The chain is built from TRBV11-2 and TRBJ1-2; TRBD1 matches at 8 bases. Germline V lookup: CDR1 SGHAT, CDR2 FQNNGV. After removal of 5 bases from V and 8 bases from J, the junction contained 7 bases not matched to a gene. The CDR3 length is 13 residues. CDR3 nucleotides: TGTGCCAGCAGCCCAGGGGGCCGAGAAGGCTACACCTTC. It is translated as CASSPGGREGYTF. Full variable domain (rest looked up from reference TRBV11-2 and TRBJ1-2): EAGVAQSPRYKIIEKRQSVAFWCNPISGHATLYWYQQILGQGPKLLIQFQNNGVVDDSQLPKDRFSAERLKGVDSTLKIQPAKLEDSAVYLCASSPGGREGYTFGSGTRLTVV.

The CDR3 here is CASSLQGLGSYNEQFF. CDR3 DNA sequence: TGTGCCAGCAGCTTACAGGGCTTGGGATCCTACAATGAGCAGTTCTTC. The chain recombines TRBV11-2 with TRBJ2-1; D is perhaps TRBD1 (5 bases). The germline gives CDR1 SGHAT, CDR2 FQNNGV. V was clipped by 2 bases and J by 1 base, with 12 bases between them. The CDR3 sequence is 16 residues long.

This chain joins TRBV7-3 and TRBJ1-1; tentative D call: TRBD1 (6 bases). CDR3 length: 13 residues. V was shortened by 5 bases and J by 3 bases, with 10 bases between the two germline ends. Germline CDR1 is SGHTA and CDR2 is FQGTGA. This CDR3 is CASSADRDTEAFF. The DNA for the CDR3 is TGTGCCAGCAGCGCGGACAGAGACACTGAAGCTTTCTTT.

The chain recombines TRBV19 with TRBJ2-6; D gene ambiguous. This CDR3 spans 17 amino acids. Germline V gene sequence: CDR1 LNHDA, CDR2 SQIVND (reference sequence). Trimming shortened V by 3 bases and J by 0 bases, and 12 bases separated the two germline ends. The CDR3: CASSITTPFSGANVLTF. CDR3 DNA: TGTGCCAGTAGTATCACTACTCCCTTCTCTGGGGCCAACGTCCTGACTTTC.

V usage is TRBV27 and J usage is TRBJ2-7, with 8 positions matching TRBD1. The germline CDR1 and CDR2 sequences are MNHEY and SMNVEV (reference sequence). Trimming removed 3 bases from V and 2 bases from J; junction bases left unmatched: 6. The CDR3 is made up of 15 amino acids. The CDR3: CASSLGQAFTYEQYF. The CDR3 region has the DNA TGTGCCAGCAGTTTGGGACAGGCGTTTACCTACGAGCAGTACTTC.

The chain recombines TRBV5-1 with TRBJ2-7, with TRBD1 matching over 7 bases. After removal of 1 base from V and 5 bases from J, the junction contained 3 bases not matched to a gene. The CDR3 is made up of 13 amino acids. Per germline, CDR1 SGHRS and CDR2 YFSETQ. The CDR3 sequence is CASSLTGDDEQYF. DNA of the CDR3: TGCGCCAGCAGCTTGACAGGGGACGACGAGCAGTACTTC.

This clone was picked up a small number of times. This sequence joins TRBV5-1 and TRBJ2-1, with 7 bases matching TRBD1. J was trimmed by 10 bases and V by 0 bases; bases with no gene match: 1. The germline V gene encodes CDR1 SGHRS and CDR2 YFSETQ. The CDR3 consists of 12 residues. The CDR3 sequence: CASSLGDREQFF. The DNA for the CDR3 is TGCGCCAGCAGCTTGGGGGACAGAGAGCAGTTCTTC.

The V gene is TRBV19, the J gene TRBJ2-1; 8 positions agree with TRBD1. The CDR3 contains 15 residues. V gave up 3 bases and J gave up 0 bases; unmatched junction bases: 1. CDR1 and CDR2 (germline): LNHDA, SQIVND (reference sequence). The CDR3 nucleotides read TGTGCCAGTAGTATTGGGACAGGCTCCTACAATGAGCAGTTCTTC. Protein sequence: CASSIGTGSYNEQFF.

This sequence joins TRBV11-2 and TRBJ2-7; D gene unclear. Germline values: CDR1 SGHAT, CDR2 FQNNGV. The V and J ends lost 5 bases and 4 bases respectively, with 12 bases between them. This CDR3 spans 13 amino acids. The CDR3 DNA follows: TGTGCCAGCAGCGCCCCGGTCGTGTACGAGCAGTACTTC. Translation: CASSAPVVYEQYF.

The CDR3 bases are TGTGCCAGCCGACTAGCGGGAGAGCCTAGGGGCTACGAGCAGTACTTC. As protein: CASRLAGEPRGYEQYF. The rearrangement joins TRBV9 to TRBJ2-7; 12 positions agree with TRBD2. V lost 7 bases, J lost 3 bases, and 11 bases stayed unmatched. The CDR3 covers 16 residues. Per the germline V gene, CDR1 is SGDLS and CDR2 is YYNGEE.

This clone was observed a few times. The chain recombines TRBV13 with TRBJ2-3, with TRBD2 identical over 13 bases. The CDR3 is 17 amino acids. J was trimmed by 3 bases and V by 8 bases; bases with no gene match: 11. Germline lookup yields CDR1 PRHDT and CDR2 FYEKMQ (reference sequence). CDR3 residues: CASSGLAGISGTDTQYF. CDR3 DNA sequence: TGTGCCAGCTCGGGACTAGCGGGGATATCAGGGACAGATACGCAGTATTTT.

The V call is TRBV7-9, the J call TRBJ1-1, with D maybe TRBD1 (6 bases). V lost 2 bases to trimming and J lost 0 bases, with 13 bases between them. CDR3 length: 16 amino acids. Germline CDR1 reads SEHNR; CDR2 reads FQNEAQ (reference sequence). The chain's CDR3 is CASSLRNRAVNTEAFF. In nucleotides, the CDR3 is TGTGCCAGCAGCTTAAGGAACAGGGCAGTGAACACTGAAGCTTTCTTT.

This rearrangement joins TRBV10-2 to TRBJ2-7; 7 bases map to TRBD2. CDR3 length: 16 residues. Trimming at V came to 3 bases and at J to 0 bases, leaving 8 bases not matched to a gene. Germline V gives CDR1 WSHSY, CDR2 SAAADI. CDR3 DNA sequence: TGCGCCAGCAGTGACTCTGGACTAGTCGCCTCCTACGAGCAGTACTTC. Translation gives CASSDSGLVASYEQYF.

This rearrangement joins TRBV2 to TRBJ1-4; 10 bases line up with TRBD1. The CDR3 runs 15 residues. CDR1 is SNHLY, CDR2 FYNNEI, per germline. Losses at the gene ends were 6 bases for V and 6 bases for J; bases not matched to a gene: 7. The CDR3 protein is CASRWDRGLDEKLFF. CDR3 DNA: TGTGCCAGCAGATGGGACAGGGGTCTCGATGAAAAACTGTTTTTT.

The chain joins TRBV5-1 to TRBJ2-1, with TRBD1 matching 9 bases. The CDR3 totals 16 residues. Germline CDR1 is SGHRS and CDR2 is YFSETQ. After removal of 4 bases from V and 5 bases from J, the junction contained 10 bases not matched to a gene. The CDR3 DNA reads TGCGCCAGCAGCACTTCACCGGGACAGGGAAACAATGAGCAGTTCTTC. This codes for CASSTSPGQGNNEQFF.

The chain uses TRBV7-8 and TRBJ1-1; unclear D gene. Germline V gives CDR1 SGHVS, CDR2 FQNEAQ. The germline V and J ends were trimmed by 1 base and 0 bases, with 9 bases remaining between them. The CDR3 is made up of 15 amino acids. The CDR3 sequence: CASSLEGRLNTEAFF. The CDR3 coding sequence is TGTGCCAGCAGCTTAGAAGGGAGACTGAACACTGAAGCTTTCTTT. The full variable domain, with the rest looked up from reference TRBV7-8 and TRBJ1-1, is GAGVSQSPRYKVAKRGQDVALRCDPISGHVSLFWYQQALGQGPEFLTYFQNEAQLDKSGLPSDRFFAERPEGSVSTLKIQRTQQEDSAVYLCASSLEGRLNTEAFFGQGTRLTVV.

The chain recombines TRBV2 with TRBJ1-6; 8 nucleotides line up with TRBD1. CDR1 and CDR2 from the germline V gene are SNHLY and FYNNEI. The CDR3 covers 14 residues. Germline trimming cut 4 bases from V and 7 bases from J; bases unmatched to any gene: 3. This CDR3 reads CASSGTGGNSPLHF. Written as DNA, the CDR3 is TGTGCCAGCAGTGGAACAGGGGGGAATTCACCCCTCCACTTT.

The gene calls are TRBV5-5 and TRBJ2-1; 9 nucleotides agree with TRBD1. CDR3 size: 15 residues. V dropped 4 bases and J dropped 6; count of bases not matched to a gene: 8. Germline V CDR1 and CDR2: SGHKS, YYEKEE (reference sequence). The DNA of the CDR3 is TGTGCCAGCAGCCCCCGGACAGGGGCCTCCAATGAGCAGTTCTTC. Amino acid sequence: CASSPRTGASNEQFF. Together with reference TRBV5-5 and TRBJ2-1, the CDR3 gives the full variable domain: DAGVTQSPTHLIKTRGQQVTLRCSPISGHKSVSWYQQVLGQGPQFIFQYYEKEERGRGNFPDRFSARQFPNYSSELNVNALLLGDSALYLCASSPRTGASNEQFFGPGTRLTVL.

This chain joins TRBV7-8 and TRBJ2-3; D ambiguous. Between the trimmed V and J ends, which lost 5 bases and 2 bases, there was a span of 11 bases. The germline V gene encodes CDR1 SGHVS and CDR2 FQNEAQ. CDR3 length: 14 residues. CDR3 sequence (DNA): TGTGCCAGCAGCCTCTTAAAATTCACAGATACGCAGTATTTT. This encodes CASSLLKFTDTQYF. The full variable domain, with the rest looked up from reference TRBV7-8 and TRBJ2-3, is GAGVSQSPRYKVAKRGQDVALRCDPISGHVSLFWYQQALGQGPEFLTYFQNEAQLDKSGLPSDRFFAERPEGSVSTLKIQRTQQEDSAVYLCASSLLKFTDTQYFGPGTRLTVL.

The table lists this clone with a count of one. The chain carries TRBV19 and TRBJ2-3; weak D call: TRBD2 (6 bases). The germline V gene encodes CDR1 LNHDA and CDR2 SQIVND (reference sequence). The CDR3 has 14 residues. V lost 5 bases, J lost 2 bases, and 11 bases lay in between. DNA for the CDR3: TGTGCCAGTAGTCCCGGGACTTACACAGATACGCAGTATTTT. Translating it yields CASSPGTYTDTQYF.